This TCR beta chain derives from a study of blood T cell repertoires in COVID-19. Study-level background: PBMCs, B-cell-depleted T cells, or T cells provided the cDNA or gDNA that made up the material.

Authors' data handling: For nucleated cells, counts were estimated from reference gene primer amplification. Using immunoSEQ multiplex PCR, the repertoire was profiled, and TCRdb retains in-frame clones only, with some absent. V and J calls and clone size are copied from that table; D and trimming were computed from the DNA. The table records approximately 330,000 clones, approximately 86% of them present only once. Sample: peripheral blood. The sequence was collected from a man aged 25-40 years with COVID-19, enrolled during active disease.

The CDR3 nucleotides are TGCAGCGTTGAAGCTCTCTCAGGGTACAATGAGCAGTTCTTC. This codes for CSVEALSGYNEQFF. The chain combines TRBV29-1 with TRBJ2-1; a possible D gene is TRBD1 (5 bases). CDR3 length: 14 amino acids. Germline V gives CDR1 SQVTM, CDR2 ANQGSEA. Trimming left V 1 base short and J 4 bases short, with 11 bases between.